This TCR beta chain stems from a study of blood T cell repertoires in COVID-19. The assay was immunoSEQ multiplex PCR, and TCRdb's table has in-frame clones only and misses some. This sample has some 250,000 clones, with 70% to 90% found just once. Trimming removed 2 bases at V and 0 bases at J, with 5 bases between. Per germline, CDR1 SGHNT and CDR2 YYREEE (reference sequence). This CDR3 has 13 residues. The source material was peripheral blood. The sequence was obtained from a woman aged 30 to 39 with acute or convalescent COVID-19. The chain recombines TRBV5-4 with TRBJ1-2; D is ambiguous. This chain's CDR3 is CASSLSANYGYTF. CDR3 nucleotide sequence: TGTGCCAGCAGCTTATCGGCTAACTATGGCTACACCTTC.